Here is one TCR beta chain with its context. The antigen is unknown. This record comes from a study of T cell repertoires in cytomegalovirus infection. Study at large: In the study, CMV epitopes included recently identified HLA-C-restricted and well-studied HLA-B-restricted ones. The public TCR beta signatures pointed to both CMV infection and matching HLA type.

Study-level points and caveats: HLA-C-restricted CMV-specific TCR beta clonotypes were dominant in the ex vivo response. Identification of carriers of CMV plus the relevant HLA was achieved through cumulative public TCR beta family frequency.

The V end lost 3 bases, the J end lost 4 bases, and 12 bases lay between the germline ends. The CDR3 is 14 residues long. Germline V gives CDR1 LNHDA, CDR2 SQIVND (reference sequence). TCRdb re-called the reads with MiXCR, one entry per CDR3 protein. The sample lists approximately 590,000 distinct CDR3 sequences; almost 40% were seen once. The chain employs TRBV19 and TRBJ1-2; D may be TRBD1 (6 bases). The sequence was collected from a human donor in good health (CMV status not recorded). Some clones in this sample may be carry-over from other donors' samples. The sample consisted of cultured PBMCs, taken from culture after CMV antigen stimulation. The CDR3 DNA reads TGTGCCAGTAGTATCCTACAGGGAAGCTATGGCTACACCTTC. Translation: CASSILQGSYGYTF.